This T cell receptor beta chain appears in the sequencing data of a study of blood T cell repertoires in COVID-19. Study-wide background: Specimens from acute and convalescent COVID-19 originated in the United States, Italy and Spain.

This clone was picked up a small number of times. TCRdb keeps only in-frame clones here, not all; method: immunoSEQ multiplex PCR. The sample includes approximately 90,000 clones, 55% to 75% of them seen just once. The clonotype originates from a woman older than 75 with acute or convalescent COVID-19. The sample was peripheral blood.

The CDR3 nucleotides read TGCGCCAGCAGCTTAGGGGGCAGCTATGGCTACACCTTC. It encodes CASSLGGSYGYTF. V and J are TRBV5-1 and TRBJ1-2, with 7 bases identical to TRBD1. J lost 4 bases, V lost 2 bases, and 2 bases had no gene match. CDR3 length: 13 residues. Germline assignment: CDR1 SGHRS and CDR2 YFSETQ.